Below, 8 T cell receptor beta chains from the same sample are listed, as sequenced in a study of cytomegalovirus exposure and HLA in healthy donors. Vbeta (60) and Jbeta (13) primers were used in the PCR. Method: immunoSEQ multiplex PCR; TCRdb's copy keeps in-frame clones and lacks some. Of some 85,000 clones listed, less than 85% are singletons. The specimen sequenced was PBMCs. These receptors came from a man between 18 and 29 years old in good health and CMV-seronegative.

Only one count was recorded for this clone. The V gene is TRBV30, the J gene TRBJ2-7; 7 bases line up with TRBD2. The CDR3 loop spans 12 amino acids. J lost 7 bases, V lost 2 bases, and 5 bases had no gene match. Germline V CDR1 and CDR2: GTSNPN, SVGIG (reference sequence). The CDR3 DNA follows: TGTGCCTGGAGTCCTTCCGGGAGGGAGCAGTACTTC. This gives the protein CAWSPSGREQYF.

The table lists this clone with a few counts. This chain joins TRBV7-8 and TRBJ1-2; D is uncertain. The V and J ends lost 1 base and 8 bases respectively, with 11 bases between them. The CDR3 totals 13 residues. CDR1 and CDR2 (germline): SGHVS, FQNEAQ. CDR3 in DNA: TGTGCCAGCAGCTTAGTCCAGATGGCCGGCTACACCTTC. As protein: CASSLVQMAGYTF.

The rearrangement uses TRBV7-6 and TRBJ1-5; 11 bases line up with TRBD1. Germline CDR1 SGHVS, CDR2 FNYEAQ. The CDR3 loop spans 16 amino acids. The V segment lost 4 bases and the J segment 6 bases; nucleotides outside the gene matches: 8. CDR3: CASSWKVDRGRQPQHF. In nucleotides, the CDR3 is TGTGCCAGCAGCTGGAAGGTGGACAGGGGGCGTCAGCCCCAGCATTTT.

The rearrangement joins TRBV6-5 to TRBJ2-2; D is unclear. Trimming took off 2 bases at V and 6 bases at J, with 16 bases between the two ends. The germline CDR1 and CDR2 sequences are MNHEY and SVGAGI. CDR3 length equals 16 residues. The CDR3 nucleotides are TGTGCCAGCAGTTACACCCACTCGAGTGGTGCCGGGGAGCTGTTTTTT. Protein product: CASSYTHSSGAGELFF.

This sequence joins TRBV27 and TRBJ1-5, with D perhaps TRBD1 (5 bases). Trimming stripped 5 bases from V and 6 bases from J, with 23 bases between. Per the germline V gene, CDR1 is MNHEY and CDR2 is SMNVEV (reference sequence). The CDR3 spans 17 residues. Here the CDR3 reads CASSRAPGTKGGQPQHF. The DNA for the CDR3 is TGTGCCAGCAGTCGGGCTCCCGGGACTAAAGGCGGTCAGCCCCAGCATTTT.

Only one count was recorded for this clone. CDR3 loop: CASSRTSGTDTQYF. In DNA, the CDR3 is TGTGCCAGCAGCCGGACTAGCGGCACAGATACGCAGTATTTT. V usage is TRBV27 and J usage is TRBJ2-3, with 9 bases identical to TRBD2. Trimming cost V 6 bases and J 1 base; bases outside gene matches: 2. Germline CDR1 reads MNHEY; CDR2 reads SMNVEV (reference sequence). The CDR3 totals 14 residues.

V and J are TRBV19 and TRBJ1-1, with TRBD1 matching 8 bases. Germline V gene sequence: CDR1 LNHDA, CDR2 SQIVND (reference sequence). The V segment lost 4 bases and the J segment 1 base; nucleotides outside the gene matches: 2. The CDR3 consists of 14 residues. The CDR3 nucleotides are TGTGCCAGTAGTACCGGGACAGGGAACACTGAAGCTTTCTTT. Translating gives CASSTGTGNTEAFF.

This chain connects TRBV11-2 to TRBJ2-7; D unresolved. CDR3 length equals 14 residues. Germline V gene data show CDR1 as SGHAT and CDR2 as FQNNGV. V lost 1 base and J lost 3, with 10 bases in between. The CDR3 region is CASSLGVTDYEQYF. The CDR3 bases are TGTGCCAGCAGCTTAGGAGTGACTGACTACGAGCAGTACTTC. Based on the CDR3 plus reference TRBV11-2 and TRBJ2-7, the full variable domain is EAGVAQSPRYKIIEKRQSVAFWCNPISGHATLYWYQQILGQGPKLLIQFQNNGVVDDSQLPKDRFSAERLKGVDSTLKIQPAKLEDSAVYLCASSLGVTDYEQYFGPGTRLTVT.